The 31 T cell receptor beta chains in this list originate from one sample, sequenced in a study of blood T cell repertoires in COVID-19. Measured with immunoSEQ multiplex PCR; TCRdb has only the in-frame clones, and not every one. This table has 250,000 to 350,000 clones, about four fifths appearing once. Material for sequencing was peripheral blood. Receptor source: a human donor with COVID-19, enrolled during active disease. The donor label of this sample is uncertain.

V usage is TRBV3-1 (or the pseudogene TRBV3-2) and J usage is TRBJ2-5; TRBD2 aligns across 9 bases. Germline CDR1 is LGHDT and CDR2 is YNNKEL (reference sequence). The ends lost 4 bases at V and 1 base at J; junction bases unmatched: 10. CDR3 size: 17 residues. In nucleotides, the CDR3 is TGTGCCAGCAGCCTGCGACTAGCGGCGCCGTTCCAAGAGACCCAGTACTTC. Translating it yields CASSLRLAAPFQETQYF.

The chain couples TRBV7-9 to TRBJ2-5; possibly TRBD1 for D (6 bases). The CDR3 runs to 18 residues. Trimming stripped 0 bases from V and 9 bases from J, with 26 bases between. Germline values: CDR1 SEHNR, CDR2 FQNEAQ (reference sequence). CDR3 loop: CASSLAQAGAHVKGSQYF. CDR3 nucleotide sequence: TGTGCCAGCAGCTTAGCCCAGGCAGGGGCCCATGTCAAGGGGTCCCAGTACTTC.

The V call is TRBV5-4, the J call TRBJ1-2, with 7 bases fitting TRBD1. With 3 bases clipped from V and 8 bases from J, the junction kept 7 bases outside the gene matches. The germline gives CDR1 SGHNT, CDR2 YYREEE (reference sequence). The CDR3 runs to 13 residues. CDR3 nucleotides: TGTGCCAGCAGCTCTTTTACAGGGGACGGCTACACCTTC. Protein sequence: CASSSFTGDGYTF.

The V and J genes are TRBV14 and TRBJ2-1, with TRBD2 as a possible D gene (6 bases). CDR3 length: 17 residues. V lost 6 bases and J lost 4, with 22 bases in between. CDR1 and CDR2 (germline): SGHDN, FVKESK. This CDR3 reads CASRRSRGGAVYNEQFF. The CDR3 nucleotides are TGTGCCAGCAGACGGAGTCGGGGCGGGGCGGTTTACAATGAGCAGTTCTTC.

The chain recombines TRBV6-5 with TRBJ2-7; 10 bases align to TRBD2. The length of the CDR3 is 15 residues. Trimming cost V 6 bases and J 2 bases; bases outside gene matches: 7. In germline, CDR1 is MNHEY, CDR2 SVGAGI. CDR3 DNA sequence: TGTGCCAGCAGGGATCCGGGACTAGCGACCTACGAGCAGTACTTC. Translating it yields CASRDPGLATYEQYF.

J is TRBJ2-5 and V is TRBV5-1; D is possibly TRBD2 (5 bases). With 0 bases removed from V and 9 bases from J, the gap between germline ends came to 15 bases. This CDR3 region has 14 residues. CDR1 is SGHRS, CDR2 YFSETQ, per germline. The CDR3 loop reads CASSLEAGAAAQYF. CDR3 nucleotides: TGCGCCAGCAGCTTGGAGGCGGGTGCTGCGGCCCAGTACTTC.

This clone was detected a few times. The genes are TRBV12-3 or TRBV12-4 and TRBJ1-1, with no clear D. The CDR3 runs 13 residues. With 3 bases removed from V and 1 base from J, the gap between germline ends came to 6 bases. CDR3 nucleotides: TGTGCCAGCAGTTTTAATAGGAACACTGAAGCTTTCTTT. Its translation: CASSFNRNTEAFF.

The chain carries TRBV30 and TRBJ2-3, with 7 bases aligning to TRBD2. CDR1 and CDR2 (germline): GTSNPN, SVGIG (reference sequence). V gave up 3 bases and J gave up 3 bases; unmatched junction bases: 6. CDR3 length: 14 residues. This CDR3 reads CAWRGLAVTDTQYF. CDR3 in DNA: TGTGCCTGGAGGGGTCTAGCGGTAACAGATACGCAGTATTTT.

CDR3 region: CASSIGGSGEQYF. In nucleotides, the CDR3 is TGTGCCAGTAGTATAGGGGGCTCTGGGGAGCAGTACTTC. This sequence joins TRBV19 and TRBJ2-7; D is perhaps TRBD1 (5 bases). CDR1 and CDR2 (germline): LNHDA, SQIVND (reference sequence). The CDR3 sequence is 13 residues long. V was shortened by 1 base and J by 7 bases, with 11 bases between the two germline ends. The entire variable domain, with the rest obtained from reference TRBV19 and TRBJ2-7, is as follows: DGGITQSPKYLFRKEGQNVTLSCEQNLNHDAMYWYRQDPGQGLRLIYYSQIVNDFQKGDIAEGYSVSREKKESFPLTVTSAQKNPTAFYLCASSIGGSGEQYFGPGTRLTVT.

This clone has just one count. The rearrangement links TRBV7-3 to TRBJ1-1; 8 bases agree with TRBD1. V was clipped by 5 bases and J by 5 bases; unmatched bases: 4. The CDR3 has 13 residues. Per the germline V gene, CDR1 is SGHTA and CDR2 is FQGTGA. The CDR3 DNA is TGTGCCAGCAGCGCGACAGGGGCGACTGAAGCTTTCTTT. Encoded protein: CASSATGATEAFF.

The chain joins TRBV19 to TRBJ2-7; possible D gene TRBD1, 7 bases. Trimming stripped 8 bases from V and 1 base from J, with 15 bases between. Germline values: CDR1 LNHDA, CDR2 SQIVND (reference sequence). The CDR3 runs 14 residues. The CDR3 coding sequence is TGTGCCAGTCGCAGACAGGGAGGATCCTACGAGCAGTACTTC. Translating it yields CASRRQGGSYEQYF.

This chain joins TRBV12-3 or TRBV12-4 and TRBJ1-3; no clear D. This CDR3 comprises 12 residues. V dropped 8 bases and J dropped 4 bases, with 9 bases sitting between them. CDR3 in amino acids: CASRRSGNTIYF. CDR3 sequence (DNA): TGTGCCAGCCGACGGAGCGGAAACACCATATATTTT.

The V call is TRBV9, the J call TRBJ2-7; D is ambiguous. This CDR3 comprises 11 residues. Trimming left V 6 bases short and J 2 bases short, with 6 bases between. The germline V gene has CDR1 SGDLS and CDR2 YYNGEE. CDR3 in amino acids: CASTPTYEQYF. The CDR3 bases are TGTGCCAGCACTCCTACCTACGAGCAGTACTTC.

The rearrangement uses TRBV2 and TRBJ2-3; 7 nucleotides agree with TRBD1. V lost 7 bases, J lost 2 bases, and 6 bases stayed unmatched. CDR3 length: 14 residues. Germline V gives CDR1 SNHLY, CDR2 FYNNEI. The CDR3 region has the DNA TGTGCCAGCAAAGTAGACAGGGTCACAGATACGCAGTATTTT. It encodes CASKVDRVTDTQYF.

This chain joins TRBV28 and TRBJ2-7, with D unresolved. The V gene's germline CDR1 is MDHEN and CDR2 SYDVKM. CDR3 size: 16 residues. The V end was cut by 4 bases, the J end by 2 bases, with 18 bases between. The CDR3 spells CASSSSTPPRTYEQYF. CDR3 bases: TGTGCCAGCAGTTCGTCGACCCCCCCTAGGACCTACGAGCAGTACTTC. The full variable domain, completed using reference TRBV28 and TRBJ2-7, is DVKVTQSSRYLVKRTGEKVFLECVQDMDHENMFWYRQDPGLGLRLIYFSYDVKMKEKGDIPEGYSVSREKKERFSLILESASTNQTSMYLCASSSSTPPRTYEQYFGPGTRLTVT.

V is TRBV6-2 or TRBV6-3 and J is TRBJ1-1; D may be TRBD1 (5 bases). V was clipped by 2 bases and J by 0 bases, with 10 bases between them. Germline values: CDR1 MNHEY, CDR2 SVGEGT. The CDR3 runs 15 residues. The CDR3, as DNA: TGTGCCAGCAGTTACGACAGCCGCATGAACACTGAAGCTTTCTTT. This codes for CASSYDSRMNTEAFF.

The rearrangement joins TRBV27 to TRBJ2-3; 7 nucleotides line up with TRBD1. The V gene's germline CDR1 is MNHEY and CDR2 SMNVEV (reference sequence). The CDR3 covers 15 residues. V shed 2 bases, J shed 0 bases, and the junction held 2 bases outside the gene matches. The CDR3 sequence is CASSLDRESTDTQYF. Here the CDR3 DNA reads TGTGCCAGCAGTTTAGACAGGGAGAGCACAGATACGCAGTATTTT.

This chain joins TRBV28 and TRBJ1-2; 7 nucleotides align to TRBD1. The CDR3 runs 14 residues. CDR1 is MDHEN and CDR2 is SYDVKM in the germline V gene. J was trimmed by 7 bases and V by 5 bases; bases with no gene match: 10. CDR3 sequence: CASSLQTGVGGYTF. CDR3 nucleotide sequence: TGTGCCAGCAGTCTCCAAACAGGGGTGGGTGGCTACACCTTC.

This chain uses TRBV9 with TRBJ1-1, with D unresolved. The CDR3 spans 12 residues. V shed 0 bases and J shed 3 bases, with 3 bases lying between them. CDR1 and CDR2 from the germline V gene are SGDLS and YYNGEE. CDR3 DNA sequence: TGTGCCAGCAGCGTAGGCGACACTGAAGCTTTCTTT. It is translated as CASSVGDTEAFF.

The chain employs TRBV19 and TRBJ2-5; D possibly corresponds to TRBD2 (5 bases). Germline CDR1 LNHDA, CDR2 SQIVND (reference sequence). CDR3 size: 14 residues. V gave up 1 base and J gave up 6 bases, with 12 bases separating them. The DNA for the CDR3 is TGTGCCAGTAGTATAGTAGGCGGGCGGCAGACCCAGTACTTC. Translating it yields CASSIVGGRQTQYF.

The gene calls are TRBV6-4 and TRBJ2-1, with D possibly being TRBD1 (6 bases). Per the germline V gene, CDR1 is MRHNA and CDR2 is SNTAGT. The CDR3 has 14 residues. V gave up 4 bases and J gave up 2 bases, with 9 bases separating them. Written as DNA, the CDR3 is TGTGCCAGCAGTGCCTCAGGGGCCTACAATGAGCAGTTCTTC. It yields the protein CASSASGAYNEQFF.

V is TRBV3-1 (or the pseudogene TRBV3-2) and J is TRBJ1-2, with 7 nucleotides matching TRBD1. Germline loops: CDR1 LGHDT, CDR2 YNNKEL (reference sequence). This CDR3 is built from 15 residues. The junction had 9 bases not matched to a gene; V was cut back by 4 bases and J by 4 bases. The CDR3: CASSPGMGQIYGYTF. The CDR3 DNA reads TGTGCCAGCAGCCCCGGCATGGGACAGATCTATGGCTACACCTTC.

The chain links TRBV20-1 to TRBJ2-1; D is uncertain. The V gene's germline CDR1 is DFQATT and CDR2 SNEGSKA (reference sequence). Trimming removed 3 bases from V and 0 bases from J, with 6 bases in between. This CDR3 comprises 13 residues. The CDR3 DNA sequence: TGCAGTGCTAGTTGGAGCTCCTACAATGAGCAGTTCTTC. Translating gives CSASWSSYNEQFF.

This clone occurred many times. The chain recombines TRBV7-2 with TRBJ2-7; D perhaps matches TRBD1 (5 bases). Germline-derived CDR1 and CDR2 are SGHTA and FQGNSA. This CDR3 region has 14 residues. The ends were cut back, 4 bases at V and 0 bases at J, with 10 bases in the middle. The CDR3 sequence: CASSWGYSSYEQYF. The DNA of the CDR3 is TGTGCCAGCAGCTGGGGCTACTCCTCCTACGAGCAGTACTTC.

This chain uses TRBV24-1 with TRBJ2-5, with D perhaps matching TRBD2 (6 bases). The CDR3 runs 15 residues. Germline V gives CDR1 KGHDR, CDR2 SFDVKD. The ends were cut back, 4 bases at V and 4 bases at J, with 15 bases in the middle. The CDR3 is CATSDPSAGGETQYF. CDR3 sequence (DNA): TGTGCCACCAGTGACCCCTCAGCCGGGGGAGAGACCCAGTACTTC.

The chain carries TRBV24-1 and TRBJ2-5, with 7 bases aligning to TRBD2. The CDR3 loop spans 15 amino acids. Per the germline V gene, CDR1 is KGHDR and CDR2 is SFDVKD. J lost 2 bases, V lost 4 bases, and 6 bases had no gene match. DNA for the CDR3: TGTGCCACCAGTGACCACTCTAGCGGTCAAGAGACCCAGTACTTC. It encodes CATSDHSSGQETQYF.

The CDR3 reads CASSGGRWDGYTF. The CDR3 DNA follows: TGTGCCAGCAGCGGAGGGCGCTGGGATGGCTACACCTTC. The J gene is TRBJ1-2, the V gene TRBV6-5; unclear D gene. CDR3 length equals 13 residues. V was cut by 6 bases and J by 6 bases, with 14 bases left in between. The germline V gene has CDR1 MNHEY and CDR2 SVGAGI.

V gene TRBV28 combines with J gene TRBJ1-4; 7 bases line up with TRBD1. The CDR3 extends over 15 amino acids. Looked up from germline, CDR1 is MDHEN and CDR2 is SYDVKM. V shed 5 bases and J 8 bases; nucleotides not matched to a gene: 11. CDR3 region: CASSGQAHPEEKLFF. The CDR3, as DNA: TGTGCCAGCAGTGGACAGGCCCACCCTGAAGAAAAACTGTTTTTT.

This CDR3 is CASSHLGTGYTGELFF. CDR3 nucleotide sequence: TGCGCCAGCAGCCATCTCGGGACAGGTTACACCGGGGAGCTGTTTTTT. V and J are TRBV4-3 and TRBJ2-2, with 8 bases aligning to TRBD1. V was pared by 3 bases and J by 3 bases, with 6 bases of the junction left unmatched. The length of the CDR3 is 16 residues. Per the germline V gene, CDR1 is LGHNA and CDR2 is YSLEER.

The CDR3: CASNLDNSPLHF. The CDR3 DNA is TGTGCCAGCAATCTAGATAATTCACCCCTCCACTTT. V usage is TRBV6-6 and J usage is TRBJ1-6; D call uncertain. Germline assignment: CDR1 MNHNY and CDR2 SVGAGI (reference sequence). The CDR3 covers 12 residues. Deletions cut 7 bases from V and 5 bases from J, with 6 bases between.

The rearrangement joins TRBV28 to TRBJ2-2, with D maybe TRBD1 (6 bases). This CDR3 spans 14 amino acids. Germline-derived CDR1 and CDR2 are MDHEN and SYDVKM. Trimming removed 8 bases at V and 1 base at J, with 11 bases between. CDR3 region: CASGLQGNTGELFF. Here the CDR3 DNA reads TGTGCCAGCGGGTTACAGGGGAACACCGGGGAGCTGTTTTTT.